This is a list of T cell receptor beta chains from one sample in a study of blood T cell repertoires in COVID-19. Repertoires were generated with immunoSEQ multiplex PCR, while TCRdb's copy carries only in-frame clones and drops some. The table has 200,000 to 250,000 clones, around 83% seen once. The specimen was peripheral blood. These receptors were obtained from a man aged 30 to 45 who had recovered from COVID-19. CDR3s include the opening cysteine and the closing phenylalanine or tryptophan. A D gene is named only where the DNA matches it firmly. Clone size is stated in some rows and not others, as once, few, many or a class when expanded.

TRBD1	NA	TRBJ1-2	TRBV5-1	CASSLEAGGDYGYTF	TGCGCCAGCAGCTTGGAGGCAGGGGGAGACTATGGCTACACCTTC
NA	NA	TRBJ1-1	TRBV12-3/TRBV12-4	CASSLRENTEAFF	TGTGCCAGCAGCCTGAGGGAGAACACTGAAGCTTTCTTT
NA	NA	TRBJ1-1	TRBV9	CASSATVLGEAFF	TGTGCCAGCAGCGCCACGGTTCTCGGTGAAGCTTTCTTT
NA	NA	TRBJ2-3	TRBV9	CASSVEAKLEKAYF	TGTGCCAGCAGCGTAGAGGCCAAACTAGAGAAGGCGTATTTT
NA	NA	TRBJ2-7	TRBV11-2	CASSLARVTYEQYF	TGTGCCAGCAGCTTAGCCAGGGTCACCTACGAGCAGTACTTC
TRBD1	NA	TRBJ1-1	TRBV11-2	CASSVLQGAGTEAFF	TGTGCCAGCAGCGTTTTACAGGGGGCTGGCACTGAAGCTTTCTTT
TRBD1	NA	TRBJ2-3	TRBV6-5	CASSPDRGKTDTQYF	TGTGCCAGCAGCCCGGACAGGGGGAAAACAGATACGCAGTATTTT
TRBD1	NA	TRBJ1-3	TRBV18	CASSQTRGQVGNTIYF	TGTGCCAGCTCACAGACCAGGGGGCAAGTTGGAAACACCATATATTTT
NA	NA	TRBJ1-2	TRBV20-1	CSVRVGRGYTF	TGCAGTGTCCGAGTGGGGCGTGGCTACACCTTC
TRBD1	NA	TRBJ1-1	TRBV4-1	CASSQTSRGRTEAFF	TGCGCCAGCAGCCAAACATCCAGGGGGCGGACTGAAGCTTTCTTT
TRBD2	NA	TRBJ2-4	TRBV7-2	CASSLTGTSGVNIQYF	TGTGCCAGCAGCTTAACGGGGACTAGCGGGGTAAACATTCAGTACTTC
NA	NA	TRBJ2-1	TRBV6-5	CASSYNMAAPNEQFF	TGTGCCAGCAGTTACAATATGGCCGCTCCCAATGAGCAGTTCTTC
TRBD2	few	TRBJ2-5	TRBV27	CASSSTSGGDQETQYF	TGTGCCAGCAGTTCGACTAGCGGGGGGGATCAAGAGACCCAGTACTTC
NA	NA	TRBJ1-5	TRBV7-2	CASSLSRGGNQPQHF	TGTGCCAGCAGCTTATCTCGGGGGGGGAATCAGCCCCAGCATTTT
NA	NA	TRBJ1-6	TRBV6-1	CASSEGTGGYSPLHF	TGTGCCAGCAGTGAGGGGACGGGGGGTTATTCACCCCTCCACTTT
TRBD2	NA	TRBJ2-3	TRBV6-5	CASSFGGDTQYF	TGTGCCAGCAGTTTCGGGGGGGATACGCAGTATTTT
TRBD1	NA	TRBJ2-2	TRBV5-6	CASSLWDRLANTGELFF	TGTGCCAGCAGCTTGTGGGACAGACTCGCGAACACCGGGGAGCTGTTTTTT
NA	NA	TRBJ2-2	TRBV6-5	CASKGAGTGELFF	TGTGCCAGCAAGGGGGCGGGAACCGGGGAGCTGTTTTTT
NA	NA	TRBJ1-1	TRBV5-1	CASSLSGTPGGNTEAFF	TGCGCCAGCAGCTTGTCGGGGACCCCGGGGGGGAACACTGAAGCTTTCTTT
NA	NA	TRBJ1-1	TRBV7-8	CASSFEGLNTEAFF	TGTGCCAGCAGCTTTGAGGGCCTTAACACTGAAGCTTTCTTT
TRBD1	NA	TRBJ1-2	TRBV5-4	CASREGQGDFGYTF	TGTGCCAGCAGAGAGGGACAGGGAGACTTCGGCTACACCTTC
TRBD1	NA	TRBJ1-2	TRBV28	CASSLPGQANYGYTF	TGTGCCAGCAGTTTACCGGGACAGGCCAACTATGGCTACACCTTC
TRBD2	NA	TRBJ2-2	TRBV6-5	CASIAGGATGELFF	TGTGCCAGCATTGCGGGGGGGGCCACCGGGGAGCTGTTTTTT
NA	few	TRBJ1-6	TRBV4-1	CASSQDSGSPLHF	TGCGCCAGCAGCCAAGACTCCGGTTCACCCCTCCACTTT
TRBD1	NA	TRBJ2-3	TRBV3-1/TRBV3-2	CASQGVQDTQYF	TGTGCCAGCCAGGGGGTTCAAGATACGCAGTATTTT
NA	NA	TRBJ1-1	TRBV9	CASSGGLGNTEAFF	TGTGCCAGCAGCGGAGGGCTGGGGAACACTGAAGCTTTCTTT
TRBD2	NA	TRBJ2-3	TRBV14	CASSPQRGSTPDTQYF	TGTGCCAGCAGCCCTCAGCGGGGTTCTACCCCAGATACGCAGTATTTT
NA	NA	TRBJ2-7	TRBV29-1	CSVADSGVLYEQYF	TGCAGCGTTGCGGACAGTGGCGTCCTCTACGAGCAGTACTTC
TRBD1	NA	TRBJ1-2	TRBV11-2	CASSPGVSSLDRDYGYTF	TGTGCCAGCAGCCCAGGTGTCAGTTCGCTTGACAGGGACTATGGCTACACCTTC
NA	NA	TRBJ1-4	TRBV5-5	CASSLMAVEKLFF	TGTGCCAGCAGCTTGATGGCAGTCGAAAAACTGTTTTTT
TRBD1	NA	TRBJ2-2	TRBV9	CASSVLVEGAELFF	TGTGCCAGCAGCGTTTTGGTCGAGGGGGCCGAGCTGTTTTTT
NA	NA	TRBJ1-2	TRBV5-1	CASSLGRLANYGYTF	TGCGCCAGCAGCTTGGGTCGGCTAGCTAACTATGGCTACACCTTC
NA	NA	TRBJ2-4	TRBV5-8	CASSLPQEGIIQYF	TGTGCCAGCAGCTTGCCCCAAGAGGGAATCATTCAGTACTTC
NA	few	TRBJ1-1	TRBV6-5	CASSLQGNTEAFF	TGTGCCAGCAGTCTACAGGGGAACACTGAAGCTTTCTTT
TRBD2	NA	TRBJ2-5	TRBV5-6	CASSHPTSGGAETQYF	TGTGCCAGCAGCCATCCGACTAGCGGGGGGGCAGAGACCCAGTACTTC
NA	NA	TRBJ1-5	TRBV2	CASRRYSNQPQHF	TGTGCCAGCAGACGCTATAGCAATCAGCCCCAGCATTTT
NA	NA	TRBJ1-1	TRBV19	CASSKPKDRARQAFF	TGTGCCAGTAGTAAACCTAAGGACAGAGCTCGCCAAGCTTTCTTT
NA	NA	TRBJ1-2	TRBV19	CASMGGLSLNYGYTF	TGTGCCAGTATGGGGGGTTTATCTTTGAACTATGGCTACACCTTC
TRBD2	NA	TRBJ2-1	TRBV18	CASSPGTSGGHNEQFF	TGTGCCAGCTCACCAGGGACTAGCGGGGGGCACAATGAGCAGTTCTTC
TRBD1	NA	TRBJ2-5	TRBV10-3	CAISDVGTAQETQYF	TGTGCCATCAGTGACGTCGGGACAGCCCAAGAGACCCAGTACTTC
TRBD2	NA	TRBJ2-3	TRBV5-5	CASSTGGAGDTQYF	TGTGCCAGCAGTACCGGGGGGGCCGGAGATACGCAGTATTTT
TRBD1	NA	TRBJ2-2	TRBV6-5	CASSPRGGAGELFF	TGTGCCAGCAGCCCAAGAGGGGGCGCGGGGGAGCTGTTTTTT
TRBD1	NA	TRBJ2-7	TRBV27	CASSRQDGTGTYEQYF	TGTGCCAGCAGTCGACAAGACGGGACAGGTACCTACGAGCAGTACTTC
TRBD1	NA	TRBJ1-2	TRBV11-2	CASSSTGVYGYTF	TGTGCCAGCAGCTCGACAGGGGTCTATGGCTACACCTTC
TRBD1	NA	TRBJ2-1	TRBV5-4	CASSTAGTGPYNEQFF	TGTGCCAGCAGCACGGCCGGGACAGGGCCATACAATGAGCAGTTCTTC
TRBD2	NA	TRBJ2-5	TRBV3-1/TRBV3-2	CASTLSSGGGTQYF	TGTGCCAGCACCCTAAGTAGCGGGGGCGGGACCCAGTACTTC